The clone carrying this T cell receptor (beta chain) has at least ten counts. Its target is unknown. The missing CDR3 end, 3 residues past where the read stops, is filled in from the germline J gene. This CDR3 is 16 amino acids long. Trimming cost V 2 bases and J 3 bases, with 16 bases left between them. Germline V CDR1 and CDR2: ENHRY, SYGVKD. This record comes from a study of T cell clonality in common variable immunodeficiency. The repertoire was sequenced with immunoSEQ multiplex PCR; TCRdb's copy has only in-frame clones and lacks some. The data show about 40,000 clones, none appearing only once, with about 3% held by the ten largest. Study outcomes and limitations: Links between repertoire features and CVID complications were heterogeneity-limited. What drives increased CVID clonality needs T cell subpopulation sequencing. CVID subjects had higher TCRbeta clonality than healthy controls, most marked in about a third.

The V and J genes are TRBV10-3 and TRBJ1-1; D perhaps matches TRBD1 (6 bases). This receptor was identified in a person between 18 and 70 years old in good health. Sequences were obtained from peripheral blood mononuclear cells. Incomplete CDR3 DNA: TGTGCCATCAGTGAGCCGTACAGACAGGACCACACTGAA. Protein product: CAISEPYRQDHTE. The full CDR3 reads CAISEPYRQDHTEAFF.